Listed below are T cell receptor beta chains from one sample, sequenced in a study of T cells in Graves' hyperthyroidism and ophthalmopathy. TCRdb itself ran the multiplex PCR reads through MiXCR, one entry per CDR3 protein. The table shows about 200,000 distinct CDR3 sequences, with about a sixth occurring only once. Sequencing input: blood. The receptors were sampled from a woman aged 45-60 years with Graves' hyperthyroidism. Each CDR3 is given with its conserved first and last residue. The D gene is left open where the match is weak. Some rows have no size entry. The others give once, few or many, or a class for an expanded clone.

v_call	j_call	clone_size	d_call	cdr3_aa	cdr3_nt
TRBV18	TRBJ1-2	-	TRBD1	CASSNRDSIYGYTF	TGTGCCAGCTCAAACCGGGACAGCATCTATGGCTACACCTTC
TRBV6-6	TRBJ2-7	many	TRBD1	CASSYRKTGKPYEQYF	TGTGCCAGCAGTTACCGAAAGACAGGGAAACCCTACGAGCAGTACTTC
TRBV6-1	TRBJ1-4	few	-	CASSESGGVGEKLFF	TGTGCCAGCAGTGAATCGGGGGGGGTAGGAGAAAAACTGTTTTTT
TRBV27	TRBJ1-1	few	-	CASSSGLDTEAFF	TGTGCCAGCAGTTCAGGGTTGGACACTGAAGCTTTCTTT
TRBV29-1	TRBJ2-1	few	-	CSAGALENNEQFF	TGCAGCGCCGGAGCACTAGAGAACAATGAGCAGTTCTTC
TRBV4-1	TRBJ2-1	many	TRBD2	CASSQDLGLAGGPQYNEQFF	TGCGCCAGCAGCCAAGATTTAGGGCTAGCGGGAGGGCCACAATACAATGAGCAGTTCTTC
TRBV11-3	TRBJ2-5	many	TRBD1	CASSSLDRWDSEETQYF	TGTGCCAGCAGCAGCTTAGATCGATGGGACAGTGAAGAGACCCAGTACTTC
TRBV24-1	TRBJ2-3	-	-	CATTGPTDTQYF	TGTGCCACCACTGGACCCACAGATACGCAGTATTTT
TRBV29-1	TRBJ2-1	few	-	CSVDTGRTLSSRVQFF	TGCAGCGTTGATACGGGCCGGACTCTCTCCTCTAGGGTTCAGTTCTTC
TRBV29-1	TRBJ1-1	many	TRBD1	CSVGTGGTYTEAFF	TGCAGCGTTGGGACAGGGGGAACGTACACTGAAGCTTTCTTT
TRBV28	TRBJ1-2	many	-	CASSLSYYGYTF	TGTGCCAGCAGTTTGTCGTACTATGGCTACACCTTC
TRBV29-1	TRBJ2-2	-	TRBD2	CSVFGLGLANTGELFF	TGCAGCGTTTTTGGTTTGGGACTAGCGAACACCGGGGAGCTGTTTTTT
TRBV7-8	TRBJ2-7	few	TRBD2	CASSTGTSGIMYEQYF	TGTGCCAGCAGCACTGGGACTAGCGGGATTATGTACGAGCAGTACTTC
TRBV7-2	TRBJ1-2	many	-	CASSIGLRGGYGYTF	TGTGCCAGCAGCATAGGCTTACGGGGGGGCTATGGCTACACCTTC
TRBV20-1	TRBJ2-1	many	TRBD2	CSAREGLAGDIGEQFF	TGCAGTGCTAGAGAAGGACTAGCGGGAGATATTGGTGAGCAGTTCTTC
TRBV12-3/TRBV12-4	TRBJ2-1	few	TRBD2	CASTTSGGNNEQFF	TGTGCCAGCACCACTAGCGGGGGGAACAATGAGCAGTTCTTC
TRBV27	TRBJ2-3	-	TRBD1	CASSPDRRRTDTQYF	TGTGCCAGCAGTCCGGACAGGCGACGCACAGATACGCAGTATTTT
TRBV29-1	TRBJ2-2	-	-	CSVKGESNTGELFF	TGCAGCGTTAAAGGGGAATCGAACACCGGGGAGCTGTTTTTT
TRBV7-8	TRBJ2-1	few	TRBD2	CASSKHIPGLRYNEQFF	TGTGCCAGCAGCAAACATATACCGGGACTACGTTACAATGAGCAGTTCTTC
TRBV28	TRBJ2-2	-	-	CASSVRLVSTGELFF	TGTGCCAGCAGTGTCCGACTAGTAAGCACCGGGGAGCTGTTTTTT
TRBV6-1	TRBJ1-5	many	-	CASSQRGGSNQPQHF	TGTGCCAGCAGCCAAAGAGGGGGGAGCAATCAGCCCCAGCATTTT
TRBV7-6	TRBJ2-3	medium-sized	TRBD2	CASSLLTVSGRALDTQYF	TGTGCCAGCAGCCTTCTCACCGTTAGCGGGAGGGCCTTAGATACGCAGTATTTT
TRBV24-1	TRBJ2-1	-	-	CATKGGGAHNEQFF	TGTGCCACCAAGGGGGGGGGAGCACACAATGAGCAGTTCTTC
TRBV5-1	TRBJ2-5	-	-	CASSLSTAQETQYF	TGCGCCAGCAGCTTGAGTACAGCACAAGAGACCCAGTACTTC
TRBV2	TRBJ1-1	-	TRBD1	CASSAHRDREDTEAFF	TGTGCCAGCAGCGCCCACCGGGACAGGGAGGACACTGAAGCTTTCTTT
TRBV19	TRBJ2-5	-	TRBD2	CASSQRGRTQYF	TGTGCCAGTAGTCAGCGGGGAAGGACCCAGTACTTC
TRBV24-1	TRBJ2-2	few	-	CATQLSSWNTGELFF	TGTGCCACCCAACTTAGCTCCTGGAACACCGGGGAGCTGTTTTTT
TRBV29-1	TRBJ2-5	-	TRBD1	CTARRVDRAETQYF	TGCACGGCCCGGCGAGTGGACAGGGCCGAGACCCAGTACTTC
TRBV28	TRBJ2-2	few	-	CASSFAGPRTNTGELFF	TGTGCCAGCAGTTTTGCGGGACCGCGGACGAACACCGGGGAGCTGTTTTTT
TRBV28	TRBJ2-1	-	TRBD2	CASSSRGGSGRGNEQFF	TGTGCCAGCAGCTCCCGGGGAGGTAGCGGGAGGGGCAATGAGCAGTTCTTC
TRBV18	TRBJ1-1	many	-	CASSLDRGEAFF	TGTGCCAGCAGCTTAGATAGAGGTGAAGCTTTCTTT
TRBV7-2	TRBJ2-7	many	TRBD2	CASSRRLAGVLEQYF	TGTGCCAGCAGTCGGCGACTAGCGGGAGTCCTCGAGCAGTACTTC
TRBV20-1	TRBJ2-3	-	TRBD2	CSAPRLASTDTQYF	TGCAGTGCCCCCCGACTAGCGAGCACAGATACGCAGTATTTT
TRBV28	TRBJ1-4	few	-	CASSHGGVSGEKLFF	TGTGCCAGCAGCCACGGTGGGGTTTCGGGTGAAAAACTGTTTTTT
TRBV19	TRBJ1-1	-	TRBD1	CASRGTGEFSEAFF	TGTGCCAGCAGAGGGACAGGGGAGTTCTCTGAAGCTTTCTTT
TRBV29-1	TRBJ2-1	-	-	CSVPPIFNEQFF	TGCAGCGTTCCTCCAATTTTTAATGAGCAGTTCTTC
TRBV20-1	TRBJ1-2	many	-	CSARRGGRGYGYTF	TGCAGTGCTAGGAGGGGGGGGCGCGGCTATGGCTACACCTTC
TRBV15	TRBJ2-2	-	TRBD2	CATSRERGLAGITGELFF	TGTGCCACCAGCAGAGAGAGGGGACTAGCGGGAATCACCGGGGAGCTGTTTTTT